The sequence of this T cell receptor beta chain was determined in a study of blood T cell repertoires in COVID-19. Study background: Collection of acute and convalescent COVID-19 samples took place in the United States, Italy and Spain. T cells, B-cell-depleted T cells, or PBMCs supplied cDNA or gDNA.

V lost 3 bases and J lost 2, with 13 bases in between. The CDR3 length is 14 residues. Germline V gene data show CDR1 as DFQATT and CDR2 as SNEGSKA (reference sequence). Original processing methods: Amplified reference gene primers provided the basis for estimating nucleated cell counts. Repertoires were generated with immunoSEQ multiplex PCR, while TCRdb's copy carries only in-frame clones and drops some. That table furnishes V, J and clone size, whereas the DNA furnished D and trimming. Counted here are approximately 200,000 clones, 75% to 90% occurring once; the ten biggest clones make up approximately 5.3%.

The sequencing sample was made of peripheral blood. This sequence joins TRBV20-1 and TRBJ1-2, with D possibly matching TRBD1 (6 bases). The clonotype originates from a human donor in a cohort sampled during active COVID-19. The CDR3 sequence: CSASRGDTNYGYTF. The CDR3 coding sequence is TGCAGTGCTAGTCGAGGGGACACCAACTATGGCTACACCTTC.